This TCR beta chain was sequenced for a study of T cell repertoires in cytomegalovirus infection (dated by TCRdb to about 2019). In terms of the full investigation: The HLA type of each donor mattered for the analysis, because public TCR beta signatures pointed to carriage of CMV infection along with the matching HLA type. Here is what the overall study found, with its caveats: Cumulative frequency of public TCR beta family members discriminated carriers of CMV infection plus the relevant HLA type in this cohort and an independent 352-donor cohort. In the ex vivo response, HLA-C-restricted CMV-specific TCR beta clonotypes were dominant, and in two of eight donors the single most frequent clonotype came from this HLA-C-restricted group.

The table lists this clonotype with a few counts. Its antigen specificity is not known. It has no much larger one-base neighbor in the sample; base qualities were not kept. Deletion took 4 bases off V and 8 bases off J, with a span of 10 bases between the germline ends. CDR1 and CDR2, looked up from the germline V gene (reference sequence), are SGHNT and YYREEE. Reading from cysteine to phenylalanine, the CDR3 counts 13 amino acids. Of all the DNA, just the CDR3 is kept, 39 bases in frame from base 1. The instrument given in TCRdb is Illumina HiSeq 1500. TCRdb trimmed public reads at Q25 via fastp, called clones via MiXCR and kept in-frame beta chains. Every CDR3 protein is listed once, alongside the most common genes and DNA of its rows. The sample yields some 450,000 distinct CDR3 sequences; 31% were counted once. About 13% of the sample comes from the top ten.

This clonotype originated in a human donor in good health (CMV status not recorded). Some clones in this sample may be carry-over from other donors' samples. Sample: PBMCs. This sequence uses TRBV5-4 and TRBJ1-6; the D gene cannot be resolved reliably. The DNA sequence reads TGTGCCAGCAGCCGGGAAGAAGATTCACCCCTCCACTTT. Its protein reads: CASSREEDSPLHF.